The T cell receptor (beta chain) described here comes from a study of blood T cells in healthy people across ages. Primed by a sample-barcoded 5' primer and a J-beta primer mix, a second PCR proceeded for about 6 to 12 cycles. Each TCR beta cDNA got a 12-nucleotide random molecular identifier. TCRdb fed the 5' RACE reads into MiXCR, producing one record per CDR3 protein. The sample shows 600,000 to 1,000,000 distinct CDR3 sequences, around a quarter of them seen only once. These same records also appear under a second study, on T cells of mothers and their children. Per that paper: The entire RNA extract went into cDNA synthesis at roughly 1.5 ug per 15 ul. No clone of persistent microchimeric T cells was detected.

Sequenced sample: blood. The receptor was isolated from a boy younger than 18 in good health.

This chain's CDR3 is CASSSSTQGEQYF. DNA for the CDR3: TGTGCCAGTAGTTCTTCGACGCAGGGCGAGCAGTACTTC. V is TRBV19 and J is TRBJ2-7, with a weak D call TRBD1 (5 bases). CDR3 length: 13 residues. With 5 bases removed from V and 6 bases from J, the gap between germline ends came to 14 bases. Germline loops: CDR1 LNHDA, CDR2 SQIVND (reference sequence).